This T cell receptor beta chain originates from a study of blood T cell repertoires in COVID-19. The overall study: Italy, Spain and the United States were the sources of the convalescent and acute COVID-19 samples. PBMCs, B-cell-depleted T cells, or T cells provided the cDNA or gDNA that made up the material.

The CDR3 has 13 residues. Germline V lookup: CDR1 LNHDA, CDR2 SQIVND (reference sequence). The V gene lost 7 bases and the J gene lost 6 bases, with 15 bases spanning the gap. In the original processing: Nucleated cell counts were estimated from reference gene primer amplification. Sequenced by immunoSEQ multiplex PCR; TCRdb stores in-frame clones only, minus some. That table gives V, J and clone size, and the DNA gave D and trimming. The profile shows about 190,000 clones, less than 80% of them singletons. The TCR originated in a man aged 50 to 59 who had recovered from COVID-19. The sequencing input was peripheral blood. The J gene is TRBJ1-1, the V gene TRBV19; D not certain. CDR3 region: CASNKERGSEAFF. The CDR3 DNA is TGTGCCAGTAATAAAGAGCGGGGTTCTGAAGCTTTCTTT.